This T cell receptor beta chain is drawn from a study of blood T cell repertoires in COVID-19. For the study at large: Sites in the United States, Italy and Spain provided acute and convalescent COVID-19 samples.

The J segment lost 0 bases and the V segment lost 1 base, leaving 5 bases of the junction unmatched. Germline V gene lookup returns CDR1 MGHRA and CDR2 YSYEKL. This CDR3 comprises 16 residues. In the authors' methods: Estimation of nucleated cell counts relied on the amplification of reference gene primers. The protocol was immunoSEQ multiplex PCR, while the TCRdb copy is restricted to in-frame clones and leaves out a portion. That table is the source of V, J and clone size, and D and trimming were worked out from the DNA. The sample includes about 140,000 clones, 75% to 90% of them seen just once. The sequence was obtained from an elderly woman with acute or convalescent COVID-19. The specimen was peripheral blood. This chain connects TRBV4-1 to TRBJ1-1; 7 positions agree with TRBD1. The CDR3 DNA reads as TGCGCCAGCAGCCAAGCCCCGGACAGGCTGAACACTGAAGCTTTCTTT. This encodes CASSQAPDRLNTEAFF.